This is a list of T cell receptor beta chains from one sample in a study of regulatory T cells in long-lasting Graves disease. TCRdb reprocessed the multiplex PCR reads via MiXCR and lists one record per CDR3 protein. The sample includes about 440,000 distinct CDR3 sequences, about 15% of them seen just once. These same data were also listed under a study on T cells in Graves' hyperthyroidism and ophthalmopathy.

This sample comprised peripheral blood mononuclear cells (PBMCs), obtained at new diagnosis, from a patient treated with antithyroid drugs. These receptors came from a woman aged 18-29 years with Graves disease. The conserved cysteine and the conserved F or W are not part of the CDR3 here.

j_call v_call cdr3_aa
TRBJ2-1 TRBV20-1 SAREIGLAGFYNEQF
TRBJ2-1 TRBV29-1 SVGGSNEQS
TRBJ1-1 TRBV10-3 AISRENTEAF
TRBJ1-6 TRBV6-5 ASSYSASGSSYNSPLH
TRBJ2-1 TRBV7-2 ASTTSRVAHEQF
TRBJ2-7 TRBV6-1 ASMGPGGTGAEQY
TRBJ2-2 TRBV15 ATSREGGELF
TRBJ2-4 TRBV12-3/TRBV12-4 ASSFGGGVAKNIQY
TRBJ2-2 TRBV28 ASSPSLGTTSSGELF
- TRBV4-1 ASSPLAGGMETQY
TRBJ1-1 TRBV2 ASIWGQDSGEI
TRBJ2-7 TRBV25-1 ASSASGTSYEQY
TRBJ2-7 TRBV6-5 ASSFGETSSYEQY
TRBJ1-1 TRBV7-2 ASSPGRREAF
TRBJ1-4 TRBV20-1 SARGQEEKLF
TRBJ2-1 TRBV11-2 ASSLDMGVSYNEQF
TRBJ1-5 TRBV25-1 ASSAGGGDQPQH
TRBJ2-7 TRBV5-1 ASSLNSGGAGEQY
TRBJ1-1 TRBV10-3 AISPYQGTNSEAF
TRBJ1-1 TRBV12-3/TRBV12-4 ASRFRGLHTEAF
TRBJ1-5 TRBV12-3/TRBV12-4 ASSFSGSSQPQH
TRBJ1-5 TRBV28 ASSPPDREQPQH
TRBJ2-2 TRBV10-3 AISESGTAPNTGELF
TRBJ1-1 TRBV6-2/TRBV6-3 ASTSQPLATEAF
TRBJ2-7 TRBV5-1 ASSPTTSGSFYEQY
TRBJ2-5 TRBV10-2 ASSHGLEKETQY
TRBJ2-7 TRBV12-3/TRBV12-4 ASSRTGYYEQY
TRBJ1-6 TRBV28 ASSLIWTAVYNSPLH
TRBJ2-5 TRBV20-1 SASYGNQETQY
TRBJ1-6 TRBV19 ASRLRERVAPLH
TRBJ1-5 TRBV27 ASSFRDRANQPQH
TRBJ2-7 TRBV7-9 ASSLDSETYEQY
TRBJ1-3 TRBV30 AWSPPGGTRNTIY
TRBJ2-1 TRBV7-2 ASSLKREGVEQF
TRBJ2-7 TRBV20-1 SAWGNEQY
TRBJ2-1 TRBV24-1 ATSDQGDEQF
TRBJ2-7 TRBV6-1 ASSESWTGGRASYEQY
TRBJ1-1 TRBV5-1 ASSLRRYNTEAF
TRBJ2-7 TRBV27 ASSLGAGSCEQY
TRBJ1-5 TRBV6-1 ASSEFGNQPQH
TRBJ2-7 TRBV6-1 ASKSLAVRSYEQY
TRBJ2-3 TRBV7-2 ASSLASGLSTDTQY
TRBJ2-7 TRBV18 ASSPRKIGAGDYEQY
TRBJ1-1 TRBV7-9 ASSLGGGGVAEAF